In this sample, the clone carrying this T cell receptor (beta chain) turned up many times. What it binds is not known. The data are from a study of T cells in Graves' hyperthyroidism and ophthalmopathy. Findings and caveats of the study: Most clonotypes expanded in thyroid above 0.001 were likewise present in blood.

Germline V CDR1 and CDR2: MDHEN, SYDVKM. The V end was cut by 2 bases, the J end by 4 bases, with 11 bases between. This CDR3 contains 15 residues. TCR beta CDR3 regions were amplified from RNA transcripts. RT-PCR in the first round (using the HTBI primer set) targeted the TCR CDR3. From the multiplex PCR reads, TCRdb called clonotypes with MiXCR, one entry per CDR3 protein. The sample lists some 600,000 distinct CDR3 sequences; more than 11% were seen once. Before ophthalmopathy appeared, progressors gave blood at initial hyperthyroidism diagnosis. This TCR derives from a woman between 25 and 40 years old with Graves' hyperthyroidism that later progressed to Graves' ophthalmopathy. V gene TRBV28 combines with J gene TRBJ1-4; D not certain. What was sequenced was blood. CDR3 sequence reads: CASSLGRAFNEKLFF. In DNA form, the CDR3 reads TGTGCCAGCAGTTTAGGGAGGGCTTTTAATGAAAAACTGTTTTTT.